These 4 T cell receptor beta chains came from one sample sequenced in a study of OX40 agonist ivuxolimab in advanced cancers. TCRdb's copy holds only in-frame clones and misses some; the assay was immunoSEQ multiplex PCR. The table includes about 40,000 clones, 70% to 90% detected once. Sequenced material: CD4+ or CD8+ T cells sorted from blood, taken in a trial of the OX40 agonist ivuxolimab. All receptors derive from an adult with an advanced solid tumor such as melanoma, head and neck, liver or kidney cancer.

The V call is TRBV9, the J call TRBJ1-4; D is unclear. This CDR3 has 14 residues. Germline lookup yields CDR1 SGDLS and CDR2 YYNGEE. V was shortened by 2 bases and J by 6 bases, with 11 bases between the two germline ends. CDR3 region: CASSVGRRDEKLFF. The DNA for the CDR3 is TGTGCCAGCAGCGTGGGCAGGCGGGATGAAAAACTGTTTTTT.

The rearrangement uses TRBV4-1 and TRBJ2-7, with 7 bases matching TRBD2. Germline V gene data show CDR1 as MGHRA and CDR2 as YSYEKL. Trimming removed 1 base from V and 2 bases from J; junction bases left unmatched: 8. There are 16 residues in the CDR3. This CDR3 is CASSQVAGEVTYEQYF. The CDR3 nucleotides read TGCGCCAGCAGCCAAGTAGCGGGCGAGGTTACCTACGAGCAGTACTTC.

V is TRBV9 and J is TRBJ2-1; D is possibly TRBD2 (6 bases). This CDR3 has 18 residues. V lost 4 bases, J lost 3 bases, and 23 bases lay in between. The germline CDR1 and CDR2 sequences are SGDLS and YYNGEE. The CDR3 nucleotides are TGTGCCAGCAGCCGTAAAGGCCCGGGACTGGATCACTACAATGAGCAGTTCTTC. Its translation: CASSRKGPGLDHYNEQFF. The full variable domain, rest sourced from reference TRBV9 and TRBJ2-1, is DSGVTQTPKHLITATGQRVTLRCSPRSGDLSVYWYQQSLDQGLQFLIQYYNGEERAKGNILERFSAQQFPDLHSELNLSSLELGDSALYFCASSRKGPGLDHYNEQFFGPGTRLTVL.

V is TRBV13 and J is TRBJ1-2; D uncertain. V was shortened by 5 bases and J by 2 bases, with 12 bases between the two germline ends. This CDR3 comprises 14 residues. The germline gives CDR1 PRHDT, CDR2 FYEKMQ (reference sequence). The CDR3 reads CASSGRGSNYGYTF. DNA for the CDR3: TGTGCCAGCAGCGGGAGAGGCTCGAACTATGGCTACACCTTC.